Listed below are T cell receptor beta chains from one sample, sequenced in a study of T cell responses to AZD1222 COVID-19 vaccine. Clones were read by immunoSEQ multiplex PCR, and TCRdb kept only the in-frame ones, dropping some. The sample holds some 97,000 clones, around nine tenths seen once. The sequencing used peripheral blood, collected on day 0 of AZD1222 vaccination. These receptors all stem from an adult in good health. Both conserved end residues are part of each CDR3. A D gene is named only where the DNA matches it firmly. Size is stated for part of the rows, as once, few or many counts, or as a class when the clone is expanded.

>.|TRBJ1-1|.|TRBV14|14
CASSQGFRNTEAFF
TGTGCCAGCAGCCAAGGGTTCCGAAACACTGAAGCTTTCTTT
>.|TRBJ2-7|TRBD1|TRBV3-1/TRBV3-2|14
CASSQGRGQGGQYF
TGTGCCAGCAGCCAAGGACGAGGACAGGGGGGGCAGTACTTC
>.|TRBJ1-5|.|TRBV6-6|15
CASRLGTVSNQPQHF
TGTGCCAGCAGACTAGGGACGGTTAGCAATCAGCCCCAGCATTTT
>.|TRBJ2-7|TRBD2|TRBV18|14
CASSPGVAGSEQYF
TGTGCCAGCTCACCAGGGGTAGCGGGGAGTGAGCAGTACTTC
>.|TRBJ1-2|TRBD1|TRBV6-5|12
CASRRTGSGYTF
TGTGCCAGCAGGAGGACAGGGAGTGGCTACACCTTC
>.|TRBJ1-1|.|TRBV12-5|14
CASGPGGLDTEAFF
TGTGCTAGTGGTCCCGGGGGGTTGGACACTGAAGCTTTCTTT
>.|TRBJ1-2|.|TRBV6-6|16
CASSYGPGQGNYGYTF
TGTGCCAGCAGTTACGGCCCAGGGCAGGGAAACTATGGCTACACCTTC
>.|TRBJ1-1|.|TRBV29-1|11
CSVEANTEAFF
TGCAGCGTTGAAGCAAACACTGAAGCTTTCTTT
>.|TRBJ2-6|.|TRBV3-1/TRBV3-2|16
CASSQSTGAGANVLTF
TGTGCCAGCAGCCAATCGACAGGTGCTGGGGCCAACGTCCTGACTTTC
>.|TRBJ2-5|.|TRBV2|14
CASSGPGSQETQYF
TGTGCCAGCAGTGGGCCAGGGTCCCAAGAGACCCAGTACTTC
>.|TRBJ2-1|TRBD1|TRBV19|14
CASSIQGASNEQFF
TGTGCCAGTAGCATACAGGGGGCGTCCAATGAGCAGTTCTTC
>.|TRBJ1-5|.|TRBV6-5|15
CASSQQGIGNQPQHF
TGTGCCAGCAGTCAACAGGGAATTGGGAATCAGCCCCAGCATTTT
>.|TRBJ2-7|TRBD2|TRBV5-6|16
CASSLGLAGLSYEQYF
TGTGCCAGCAGCTTGGGACTAGCGGGGCTATCCTACGAGCAGTACTTC
>.|TRBJ1-6|.|TRBV18|15
CASSTKDSPGSPLHF
TGTGCCAGCTCAACAAAGGACAGCCCCGGGTCACCCCTCCACTTT
>.|TRBJ1-1|.|TRBV3-1/TRBV3-2|13
CASSQTVNTEAFF
TGTGCCAGCAGCCAGACAGTGAACACTGAAGCTTTCTTT
>.|TRBJ1-2|TRBD1|TRBV7-2|15
CASSGGTGAPYGYTF
TGTGCCAGCAGCGGGGGGACAGGGGCACCTTATGGCTACACCTTC
>.|TRBJ1-3|TRBD1|TRBV5-1|17
CASSQTGPAGSGNTIYF
TGCGCCAGCAGCCAGACAGGGCCCGCCGGCTCTGGAAACACCATATATTTT
>once|TRBJ2-5|TRBD1|TRBV29-1|16
CSVEGATGESVETQYF
TGCAGCGTTGAAGGGGCGACAGGGGAGTCGGTAGAGACCCAGTACTTC
>.|TRBJ2-1|.|TRBV7-2|15
CASSEGAGGYNEQFF
TGTGCCAGCTCCGAGGGGGCGGGGGGATACAATGAGCAGTTCTTC
>.|TRBJ2-6|.|TRBV4-3|16
CASSQEVFSGANVLTF
TGCGCCAGCAGCCAAGAGGTGTTCTCTGGGGCCAACGTCCTGACTTTC
>.|TRBJ1-2|.|TRBV7-9|11
CASSLEVGYTF
TGTGCCAGCAGCTTAGAAGTTGGCTACACCTTC
>.|TRBJ1-1|.|TRBV5-5|14
CASGPLGRETEAFF
TGTGCCAGCGGCCCTTTGGGGCGCGAGACTGAAGCTTTCTTT
>.|TRBJ1-5|.|TRBV30|16
CAWSVNSFRSNQPQHF
TGTGCCTGGAGTGTAAATTCTTTCAGGAGCAATCAGCCCCAGCATTTT
>.|TRBJ1-4|.|TRBV28|13
CASTPTGGRKLFF
TGTGCCAGCACCCCAACGGGGGGGCGGAAACTGTTTTTT
>.|TRBJ1-2|.|TRBV7-2|13
CASSLSPTYGYTF
TGTGCCAGCAGCTTAAGTCCAACTTATGGCTACACCTTC
>.|TRBJ1-3|.|TRBV9|15
CASSVGVVSGNTIYF
TGTGCCAGCAGCGTGGGGGTAGTATCTGGAAACACCATATATTTT
>.|TRBJ2-1|.|TRBV5-1|14
CASSLGDPYNEQFF
TGCGCCAGCAGCTTGGGCGACCCCTACAATGAGCAGTTCTTC
>few|TRBJ1-2|.|TRBV5-5|15
CASSLSAGRNYGYTF
TGTGCCAGCAGCTTGTCGGCAGGGCGCAACTATGGCTACACCTTC
>.|TRBJ1-1|TRBD1|TRBV9|16
CASSVESQGANTEAFF
TGTGCCAGCAGCGTAGAGAGTCAGGGGGCGAACACTGAAGCTTTCTTT
>.|TRBJ1-3|TRBD1|TRBV19|17
CASRPGQAVYTGNTIYF
TGTGCCAGTAGACCGGGACAGGCGGTCTACACTGGAAACACCATATATTTT
>.|TRBJ1-3|.|TRBV7-8|14
CASSRQFSGNTIYF
TGTGCCAGCAGTAGACAGTTCTCTGGAAACACCATATATTTT
>.|TRBJ2-5|TRBD2|TRBV2|15
CASSDLLAGPQTQYF
TGTGCCAGCAGTGATTTACTAGCGGGGCCACAGACCCAGTACTTC
>.|TRBJ1-2|.|TRBV15|16
CATSREGAGVNYGYTF
TGTGCCACCAGCAGAGAGGGGGCAGGGGTTAACTATGGCTACACCTTC
>.|TRBJ2-1|.|TRBV9|15
CASRRDSGTVSEQFF
TGTGCCAGCAGACGGGACTCCGGCACGGTGTCTGAGCAGTTCTTC
>.|TRBJ1-3|TRBD1|TRBV7-2|16
CASSPDRDRGGNTIYF
TGTGCCAGCAGCCCCGATCGAGACAGGGGGGGAAACACCATATATTTT